This TCR beta chain was recorded in a study of shared clonotypes between healthy human individuals. This table comes from immunoSEQ multiplex PCR, and its TCRdb copy is limited to in-frame clones, with some not included. The sample includes millions of clones, roughly 95% of them seen just once. Naive CD8 cells lacked CD45RO, underwent positive selection for CCR7 and left out terminally differentiated effector memory CD45RA+ cells. This TCR derives from a man between 18 and 35 years old in good health. Source material: naive CD8+ T cells sorted from blood.

CDR3 loop: CASSQGPPGSYEQYF. The DNA of the CDR3 is TGCGCCAGCAGCCAAGGTCCCCCAGGGTCCTACGAGCAGTACTTC. V is TRBV4-1 and J is TRBJ2-7; a weak D match, TRBD1 (5 bases). Trimming took 1 base from V and 1 from J, leaving 11 bases between them. Germline V gene sequence: CDR1 MGHRA, CDR2 YSYEKL. The CDR3 consists of 15 residues.